This T cell receptor beta chain was recorded in a study of long-term antiretroviral therapy in people with HIV. V lost 5 bases and J lost 11, with 18 bases in between. The germline CDR1 and CDR2 sequences are SGHDN and FVKESK. This CDR3 spans 13 amino acids. Running of the v3.0 immunoSEQ assay took place at survey level. Libraries were prepared by immunoSEQ multiplex PCR; TCRdb keeps only in-frame clonotypes and omits some of them. The sample has about 27,000 clones; roughly 80% are singletons. The TCR was taken from a man aged 40-49 years with HIV. This sample comprised unsorted PBMCs, obtained 3 years after starting antiretroviral therapy. The rearrangement uses TRBV14 and TRBJ1-1; D call uncertain. The DNA of the CDR3 is TGTGCCAGCAGCGAAAGAGGTATACTGAGGGCTTTCTTT. Its translation is CASSERGILRAFF.